This is a list of T cell receptor beta chains from one sample in a study of T-cell reconstitution after alpha-beta-depleted transplantation in children. A single record per CDR3 protein comes from TCRdb applying MiXCR to the PCR reads. The table records approximately 80,000 distinct CDR3 sequences, roughly 13% of them present only once. The source was PBMCs, mostly from graft donor cells, collected 180 days after TCRalphabeta/CD19-depleted stem cell transplant. The origin of the receptors is a male patient under 10 years old who had a stem cell transplant for acute lymphoblastic leukemia, so the T cells may come from the graft donor. Both conserved end residues are part of each CDR3. A D gene is named only where the DNA matches it firmly. Size values are once, few and many counts, or a class for expanded clones, and some rows have none.

abundance	v_gene	len	j_gene	d_gene	CDR3aa	CDR3nt
many	TRBV5-1	15	TRBJ2-7	TRBD1	CASSLDRGLSYEQYF	TGCGCCAGCAGCCTCGACAGGGGTTTATCCTACGAGCAGTACTTC
.	TRBV4-2	13	TRBJ1-6	.	CASSQGRNSPLHF	TGTGCCAGCAGCCAAGGAAGGAATTCACCCCTCCACTTT
many	TRBV7-2	11	TRBJ1-2	.	CASRYQGYDTF	TGTGCCAGCAGGTATCAGGGTTACGACACCTTC
many	TRBV10-3	14	TRBJ1-1	.	CAISDSGQNTEAFF	TGTGCCATCAGTGATTCGGGGCAGAACACTGAAGCTTTCTTT
medium-sized	TRBV5-1	15	TRBJ2-1	TRBD2	CASSLLAGGDNEQFF	TGCGCCAGCAGCCTCCTAGCGGGAGGGGACAATGAGCAGTTCTTC
few	TRBV28	12	TRBJ1-2	.	CASSPSFAYDTF	TGTGCCAGCAGTCCCTCTTTCGCTTACGACACCTTC
few	TRBV4-1	16	TRBJ1-6	.	CASSPGRVQGNSPLHF	TGCGCCAGCAGCCCGGGGAGGGTTCAGGGGAATTCACCCCTCCACTTT
many	TRBV7-2	15	TRBJ1-5	.	CASSLGGGGNQPQHF	TGTGCCAGCAGCTTAGGAGGAGGGGGAAATCAGCCCCAGCATTTT
.	TRBV20-1	15	TRBJ1-1	.	CSAYSPRQFHTEAFF	TGCAGTGCTTATTCCCCACGGCAGTTTCACACTGAAGCTTTCTTT
many	TRBV12-3/TRBV12-4	12	TRBJ1-2	.	CASSPGGYGYTF	TGTGCCAGCAGCCCCGGGGGATATGGCTACACCTTC
.	TRBV4-2	16	TRBJ2-2	.	CASSQMGPLNTGELFF	TGTGCCAGCAGCCAAATGGGCCCACTAAACACCGGGGAGCTGTTTTTT
.	TRBV15	15	TRBJ1-3	.	CATSSPLYSGNTIYF	TGTGCCACCAGCAGTCCTTTATACTCTGGAAACACCATATATTTT
.	TRBV7-9	13	TRBJ2-5	.	CASSFSRTETQYF	TGTGCCAGCAGCTTCTCGCGGACAGAGACCCAGTACTTC
.	TRBV9	15	TRBJ2-1	.	CASSASGTGHNEQFF	TGTGCCAGCAGCGCTAGCGGGACAGGGCACAATGAGCAGTTCTTC
.	TRBV28	16	TRBJ1-1	.	CASSLTLHRANTEAFF	TGTGCCAGCAGTTTAACATTACACAGGGCGAACACTGAAGCTTTCTTT
.	TRBV5-1	15	TRBJ1-6	.	CASSPTGGYNSPLPF	TGCGCCAGCAGCCCGACCGGAGGGTATAATTCACCCCTCCCCTTT
few	TRBV28	14	TRBJ2-7	TRBD1	CASSRDRFSYEQYF	TGTGCCAGCAGTCGGGACAGGTTCTCCTACGAGCAGTACTTC
.	TRBV20-1	15	TRBJ2-3	TRBD2	CSAPSGRMFTDTQYF	TGCAGTGCCCCTAGCGGGAGGATGTTCACAGATACGCAGTATTTT
.	TRBV9	14	TRBJ2-1	TRBD2	CASSGLAGVREQFF	TGTGCCAGCTCTGGACTAGCGGGAGTTCGTGAGCAGTTCTTC
.	TRBV2	13	TRBJ2-3	TRBD2	CASTGGTTDTQYF	TGTGCCAGCACGGGGGGTACCACAGATACGCAGTATTTT
.	TRBV7-2	16	TRBJ2-3	.	CASSLAPGLRTDTQYF	TGTGCCAGCAGCTTAGCGCCGGGGTTACGCACAGATACGCAGTATTTT
few	TRBV5-1	13	TRBJ2-3	.	CASSLTGRDTQYF	TGCGCCAGCAGCTTGACAGGGAGAGATACGCAGTATTTT
few	TRBV18	14	TRBJ2-6	.	CASSPTTAPNVLTF	TGTGCCAGCTCACCAACCACGGCCCCTAACGTCCTGACTTTC
.	TRBV5-1	15	TRBJ2-7	.	CASSLGGLGPYEQYF	TGCGCCAGCAGCTTGGGGGGTTTGGGCCCCTACGAGCAGTACTTC
few	TRBV29-1	13	TRBJ2-5	.	CSVEGRFRETQYF	TGCAGCGTTGAAGGACGGTTCAGAGAGACCCAGTACTTC
many	TRBV28	14	TRBJ2-7	.	CASSFGASGYEQYF	TGTGCCAGCAGTTTCGGGGCTTCAGGCTACGAGCAGTACTTC
few	TRBV10-1	11	TRBJ2-7	.	CASTLQGEQYF	TGCGCCAGCACCCTGCAAGGCGAGCAGTACTTC
few	TRBV5-4	14	TRBJ2-7	.	CASSPQGPSYEQYF	TGTGCCAGCAGCCCCCAAGGACCTTCTTACGAGCAGTACTTC
few	TRBV5-1	14	TRBJ2-2	.	CASSLTARTGELFF	TGCGCCAGCAGCTTGACCGCCCGGACCGGGGAGCTGTTTTTT
many	TRBV10-3	13	TRBJ2-7	.	CAISESNGYEQYF	TGTGCCATCAGTGAGTCGAACGGGTACGAGCAGTACTTC
.	TRBV28	13	TRBJ1-4	.	CASSALRGEKLFF	TGTGCCAGCAGTGCCTTAAGGGGGGAAAAACTGTTTTTT
.	TRBV27	17	TRBJ2-3	TRBD2	CASSRLAGGPGADTQYF	TGTGCCAGCAGCCGACTAGCGGGAGGGCCAGGGGCAGATACGCAGTATTTT
few	TRBV7-2	16	TRBJ2-7	TRBD1	CASSLANDRGPREQYF	TGTGCCAGCAGCTTAGCCAACGACAGGGGGCCCCGCGAGCAGTACTTC
few	TRBV6-4	15	TRBJ2-1	.	CASSVGSSSYNEQFF	TGTGCCAGCAGTGTGGGGAGTAGCTCCTACAATGAGCAGTTCTTC
.	TRBV7-8	14	TRBJ2-7	.	CASSLATNSYEQYF	TGTGCCAGCAGCTTAGCGACCAATTCTTACGAGCAGTACTTC
few	TRBV7-2	17	TRBJ2-3	TRBD2	CASIPFLGLAGGATQYF	TGTGCCAGCATCCCCTTCCTCGGACTAGCGGGGGGGGCTACGCAGTATTTT
few	TRBV7-2	16	TRBJ1-5	.	CASSLPGEEGNQPQHF	TGTGCCAGCAGCCTCCCCGGGGAAGAGGGCAATCAGCCCCAGCATTTT
.	TRBV2	16	TRBJ1-6	.	CASTQGGTHYNSPLHF	TGTGCCAGCACCCAGGGAGGGACCCATTATAATTCACCCCTCCACTTT
many	TRBV29-1	15	TRBJ2-1	TRBD2	CSVDSSGSNYNEQFF	TGCAGCGTTGATTCTAGCGGGAGCAACTACAATGAGCAGTTCTTC
.	TRBV12-3/TRBV12-4	15	TRBJ2-5	TRBD2	CASSLAGTSRETQYF	TGTGCCAGCAGTTTAGCGGGGACTAGCCGCGAGACCCAGTACTTC
.	TRBV19	16	TRBJ1-5	TRBD1	CASRSAGTAANQPQHF	TGTGCCAGTCGCAGCGCTGGGACAGCCGCCAATCAGCCCCAGCATTTT